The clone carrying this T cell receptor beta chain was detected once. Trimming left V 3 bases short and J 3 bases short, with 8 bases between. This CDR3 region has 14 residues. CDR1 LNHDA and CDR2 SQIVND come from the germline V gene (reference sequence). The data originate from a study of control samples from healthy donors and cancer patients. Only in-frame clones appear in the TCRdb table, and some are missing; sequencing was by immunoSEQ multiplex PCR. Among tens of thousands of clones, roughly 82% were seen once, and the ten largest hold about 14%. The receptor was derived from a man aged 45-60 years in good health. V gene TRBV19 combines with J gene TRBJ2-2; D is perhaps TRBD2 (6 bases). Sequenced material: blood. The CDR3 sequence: CASSIAGYTGELFF. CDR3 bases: TGTGCCAGTAGTATCGCGGGGTACACCGGGGAGCTGTTTTTT.